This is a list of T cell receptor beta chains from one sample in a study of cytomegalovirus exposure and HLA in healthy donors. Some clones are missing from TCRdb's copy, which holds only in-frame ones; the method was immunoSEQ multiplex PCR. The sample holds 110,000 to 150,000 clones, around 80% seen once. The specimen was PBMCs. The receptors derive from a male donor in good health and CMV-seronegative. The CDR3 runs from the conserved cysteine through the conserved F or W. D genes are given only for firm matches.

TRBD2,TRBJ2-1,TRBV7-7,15,TGTGCTAGCAGCCCGGGACTAGCGGGGGTGAATGAGCAGTTCTTC,CASSPGLAGVNEQFF
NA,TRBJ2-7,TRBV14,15,TGTGCCAGCAACCCTATGGCGGGACCCATCTACGAGCAGTACTTC,CASNPMAGPIYEQYF
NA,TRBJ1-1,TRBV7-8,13,TGTGCCAGCAGCTTAGGTCAGGGGACTGAAGCTTTCTTT,CASSLGQGTEAFF
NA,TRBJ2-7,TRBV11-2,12,TGTGCCAGCAGCCTCGGACATAACGAGCAGTACTTC,CASSLGHNEQYF
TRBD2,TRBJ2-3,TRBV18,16,TGTGCCAGCTCACGCGGACTAGCGGGACTCACAGATACGCAGTATTTT,CASSRGLAGLTDTQYF
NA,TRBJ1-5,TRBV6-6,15,TGTGCCAGCAGTTACAACGCGGGGAGCAATCAGCCCCAGCATTTT,CASSYNAGSNQPQHF
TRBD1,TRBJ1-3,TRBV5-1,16,TGCGCCAGCAGCTGGGAACCTGGACAGGGTGGAAACACCATATATTTT,CASSWEPGQGGNTIYF
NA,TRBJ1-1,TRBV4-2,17,TGTGCCAGCAGCGAAGATCTACAGGGACAAGGAGAAACTGAAGCTTTCTTT,CASSEDLQGQGETEAFF
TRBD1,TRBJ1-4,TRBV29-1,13,TGCAGCGTTGGACAGGGGGCGGAGGAAAAACTGTTTTTT,CSVGQGAEEKLFF
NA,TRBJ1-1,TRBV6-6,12,TGTGCCAGCAGTGGGGGCGGCACTGAAGCTTTCTTT,CASSGGGTEAFF
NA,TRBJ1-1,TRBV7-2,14,TGTGCCAGCAGCTTAGTGCATCCGGGGACTGAAGCTTTCTTT,CASSLVHPGTEAFF
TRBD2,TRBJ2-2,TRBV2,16,TGTGCCAGCAGTGAACTCCTAGCGGGGTCTACCGGGGAGCTGTTTTTT,CASSELLAGSTGELFF
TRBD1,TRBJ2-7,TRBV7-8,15,TGTGCCAGCAGCGCCGAATGGGACAGGGTCTACGAGCAGTACTTC,CASSAEWDRVYEQYF
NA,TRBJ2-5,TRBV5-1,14,TGCGCCAGCAGTCCTCGAGCTGGGCACGAGACCCAGTACTTC,CASSPRAGHETQYF
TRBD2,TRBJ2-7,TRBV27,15,TGTGCCAGCAGTCGAACTAGCGGGGTAACCTACGAGCAGTACTTC,CASSRTSGVTYEQYF